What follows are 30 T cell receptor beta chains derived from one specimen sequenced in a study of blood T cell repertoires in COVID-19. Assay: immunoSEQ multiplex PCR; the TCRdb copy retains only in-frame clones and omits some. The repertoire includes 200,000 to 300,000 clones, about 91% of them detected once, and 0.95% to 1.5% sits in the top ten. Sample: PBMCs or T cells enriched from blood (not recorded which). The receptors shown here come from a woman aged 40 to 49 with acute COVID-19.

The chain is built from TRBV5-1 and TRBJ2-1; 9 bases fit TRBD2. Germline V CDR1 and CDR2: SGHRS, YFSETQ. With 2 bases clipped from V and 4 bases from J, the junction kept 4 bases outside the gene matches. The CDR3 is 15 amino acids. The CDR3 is CASSFGLAGYNEQFF. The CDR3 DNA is TGCGCCAGCAGCTTTGGGCTAGCGGGGTACAATGAGCAGTTCTTC.

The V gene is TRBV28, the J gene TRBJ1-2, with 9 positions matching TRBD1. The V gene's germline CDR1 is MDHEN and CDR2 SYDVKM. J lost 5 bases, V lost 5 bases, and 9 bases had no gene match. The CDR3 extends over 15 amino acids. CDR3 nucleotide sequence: TGTGCCAGCAGTGGGAGGGGACAGGGTGTGTATGGCTACACCTTC. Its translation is CASSGRGQGVYGYTF.

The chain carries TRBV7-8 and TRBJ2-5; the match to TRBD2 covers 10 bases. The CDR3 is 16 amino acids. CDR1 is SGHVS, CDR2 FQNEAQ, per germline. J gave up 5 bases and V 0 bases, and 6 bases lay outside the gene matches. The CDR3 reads CASSLAASGRDETQYF. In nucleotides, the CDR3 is TGTGCCAGCAGCTTAGCGGCTAGCGGGAGAGACGAGACCCAGTACTTC.

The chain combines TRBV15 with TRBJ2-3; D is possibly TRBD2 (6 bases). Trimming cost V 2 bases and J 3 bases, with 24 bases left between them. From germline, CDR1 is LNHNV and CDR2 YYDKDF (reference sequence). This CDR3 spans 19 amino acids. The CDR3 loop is CATSRSQKVAVHGTDTQYF. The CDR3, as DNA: TGTGCCACCAGCAGAAGTCAGAAAGTAGCGGTCCATGGTACAGATACGCAGTATTTT.

This CDR3 is CASSRTRDWNEQYF. The CDR3, as DNA: TGTGCCAGTAGTAGGACACGGGACTGGAACGAGCAGTACTTC. This rearrangement joins TRBV19 to TRBJ2-7, with TRBD2 as a possible D gene (6 bases). Trimming pared 4 bases from V and 5 bases from J, leaving 15 bases between. Germline lookup yields CDR1 LNHDA and CDR2 SQIVND (reference sequence). The CDR3 extends over 14 amino acids.

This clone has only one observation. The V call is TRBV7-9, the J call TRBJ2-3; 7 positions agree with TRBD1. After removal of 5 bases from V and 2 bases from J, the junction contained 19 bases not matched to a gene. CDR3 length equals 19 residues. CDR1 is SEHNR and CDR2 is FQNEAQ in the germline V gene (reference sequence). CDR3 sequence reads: CASSTYEGTALFSTDTQYF. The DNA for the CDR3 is TGTGCCAGCAGCACTTATGAGGGGACAGCACTTTTTTCCACAGATACGCAGTATTTT.

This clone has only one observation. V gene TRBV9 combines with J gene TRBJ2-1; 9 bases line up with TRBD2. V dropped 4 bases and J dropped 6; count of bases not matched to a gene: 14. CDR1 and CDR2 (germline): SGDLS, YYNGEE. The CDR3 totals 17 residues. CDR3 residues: CASSLRPSGTNTNEQFF. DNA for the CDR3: TGTGCCAGCAGCCTCAGACCTAGCGGGACTAATACCAATGAGCAGTTCTTC.

CDR3 in amino acids: CASSLSFQTAHNSPLHF. The CDR3 DNA reads TGCGCCAGCAGCTTGAGCTTCCAGACAGCCCATAATTCACCCCTCCACTTT. The J gene is TRBJ1-6, the V gene TRBV5-1; D perhaps matches TRBD1 (5 bases). The CDR3 sequence is 17 residues long. Germline V gene lookup returns CDR1 SGHRS and CDR2 YFSETQ. Trimming pared 1 base from V and 5 bases from J, leaving 16 bases between.

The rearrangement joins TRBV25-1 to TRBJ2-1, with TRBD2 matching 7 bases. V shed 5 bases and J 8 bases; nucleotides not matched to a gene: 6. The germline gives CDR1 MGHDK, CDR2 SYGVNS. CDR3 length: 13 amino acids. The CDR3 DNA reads TGTGCCAGCAGTCGGGACTATTTTTATGAGCAGTTCTTC. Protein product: CASSRDYFYEQFF.

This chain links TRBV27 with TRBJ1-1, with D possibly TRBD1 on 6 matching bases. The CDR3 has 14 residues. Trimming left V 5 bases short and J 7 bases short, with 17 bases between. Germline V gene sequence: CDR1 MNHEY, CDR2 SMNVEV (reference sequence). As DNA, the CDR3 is TGTGCCAGCAGTGACCCCGGGGGGCGACATGAAGCTTTCTTT. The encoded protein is CASSDPGGRHEAFF.

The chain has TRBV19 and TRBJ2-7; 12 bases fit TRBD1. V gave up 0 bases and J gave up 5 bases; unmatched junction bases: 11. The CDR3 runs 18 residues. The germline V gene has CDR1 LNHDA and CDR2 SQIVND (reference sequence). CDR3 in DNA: TGTGCCAGTAGTATAGATGGGACCGGGACAGGGGGCCAAAACGAGCAGTACTTC. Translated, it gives CASSIDGTGTGGQNEQYF.

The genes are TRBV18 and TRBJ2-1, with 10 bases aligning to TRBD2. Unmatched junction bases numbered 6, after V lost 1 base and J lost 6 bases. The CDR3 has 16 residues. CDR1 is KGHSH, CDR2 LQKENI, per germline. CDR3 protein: CASSPRAASGGNEQFF. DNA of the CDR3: TGTGCCAGCTCACCACGAGCGGCTAGCGGGGGCAATGAGCAGTTCTTC.

This CDR3 is CASSLAQFYEQYF. In nucleotides, the CDR3 is TGTGCCAGCAGTTTGGCCCAGTTCTACGAGCAGTACTTC. The chain joins TRBV12-3 or TRBV12-4 to TRBJ2-7; D remains ambiguous. Between the trimmed V and J ends, which lost 3 bases and 3 bases, there was a span of 9 bases. The CDR3 consists of 13 residues.

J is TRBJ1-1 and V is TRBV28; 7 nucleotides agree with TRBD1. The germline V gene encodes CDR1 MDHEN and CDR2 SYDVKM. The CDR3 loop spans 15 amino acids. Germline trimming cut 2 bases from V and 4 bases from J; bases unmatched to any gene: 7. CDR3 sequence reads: CASSLPDRVGTEAFF. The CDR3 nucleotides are TGTGCCAGCAGTTTACCCGACAGGGTAGGCACTGAAGCTTTCTTT. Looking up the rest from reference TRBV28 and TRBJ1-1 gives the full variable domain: DVKVTQSSRYLVKRTGEKVFLECVQDMDHENMFWYRQDPGLGLRLIYFSYDVKMKEKGDIPEGYSVSREKKERFSLILESASTNQTSMYLCASSLPDRVGTEAFFGQGTRLTVV.

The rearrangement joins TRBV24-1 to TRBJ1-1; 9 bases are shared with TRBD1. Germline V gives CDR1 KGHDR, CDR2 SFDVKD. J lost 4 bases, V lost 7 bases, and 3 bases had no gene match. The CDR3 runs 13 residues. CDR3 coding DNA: TGTGCCACCAGCCGACAGGGGGGCACTGAAGCTTTCTTT. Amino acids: CATSRQGGTEAFF.

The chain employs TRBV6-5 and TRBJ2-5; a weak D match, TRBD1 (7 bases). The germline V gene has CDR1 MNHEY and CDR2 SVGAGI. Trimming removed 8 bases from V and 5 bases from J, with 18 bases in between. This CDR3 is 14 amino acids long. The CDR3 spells CASSRAGGQETQYF. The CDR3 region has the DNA TGTGCCAGCTCCCGGGCCGGGGGACAGGAGACCCAGTACTTC.

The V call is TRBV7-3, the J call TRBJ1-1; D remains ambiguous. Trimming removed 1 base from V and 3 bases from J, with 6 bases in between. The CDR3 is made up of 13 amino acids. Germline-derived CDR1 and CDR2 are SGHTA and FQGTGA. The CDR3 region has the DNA TGTGCCAGCAGCTTAAATAGTTACACTGAAGCTTTCTTT. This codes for CASSLNSYTEAFF.

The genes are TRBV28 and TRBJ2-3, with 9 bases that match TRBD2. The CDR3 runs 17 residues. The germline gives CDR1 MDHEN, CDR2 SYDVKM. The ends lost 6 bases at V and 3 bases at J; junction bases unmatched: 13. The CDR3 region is CASSKNSGSIETDTQYF. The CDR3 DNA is TGTGCCAGCAGCAAGAATAGCGGGAGCATAGAGACAGATACGCAGTATTTT.

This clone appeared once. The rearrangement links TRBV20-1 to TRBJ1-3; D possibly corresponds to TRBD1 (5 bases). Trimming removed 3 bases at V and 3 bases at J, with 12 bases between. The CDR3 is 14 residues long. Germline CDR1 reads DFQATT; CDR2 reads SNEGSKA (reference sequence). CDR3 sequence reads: CSASWQGSGNTIYF. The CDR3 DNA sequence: TGCAGTGCTAGTTGGCAGGGCAGTGGAAACACCATATATTTT.

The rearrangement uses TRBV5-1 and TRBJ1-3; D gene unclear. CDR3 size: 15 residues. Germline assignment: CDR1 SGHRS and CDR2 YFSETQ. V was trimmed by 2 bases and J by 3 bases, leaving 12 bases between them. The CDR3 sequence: CASSFSPTGGNTIYF. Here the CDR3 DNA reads TGCGCCAGCAGCTTCTCCCCGACGGGTGGAAACACCATATATTTT.

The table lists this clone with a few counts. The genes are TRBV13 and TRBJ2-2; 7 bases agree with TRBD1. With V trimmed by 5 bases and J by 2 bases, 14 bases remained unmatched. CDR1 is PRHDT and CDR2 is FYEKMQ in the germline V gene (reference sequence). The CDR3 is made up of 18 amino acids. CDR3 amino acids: CASSRYTAPGGNTGELFF. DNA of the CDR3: TGTGCCAGCAGCCGGTACACGGCCCCAGGGGGAAACACCGGGGAGCTGTTTTTT.

CDR3 nucleotide sequence: TGTGCCAGCAGCTCCCGTTCTTCGTACGAGCAGTACGTC. Its translation is CASSSRSSYEQYV. The J gene is TRBJ2-7, the V gene TRBV5-5; D call uncertain. V was clipped by 3 bases and J by 4 bases, with 11 bases between them. This CDR3 comprises 13 residues. Germline V lookup: CDR1 SGHKS, CDR2 YYEKEE (reference sequence).

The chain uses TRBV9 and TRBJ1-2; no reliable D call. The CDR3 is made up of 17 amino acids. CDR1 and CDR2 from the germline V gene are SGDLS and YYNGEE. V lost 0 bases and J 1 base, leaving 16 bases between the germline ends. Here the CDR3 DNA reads TGTGCCAGCAGCGTAGGACCGGGAACGTCCAGTAACTATGGCTACACCTTC. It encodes CASSVGPGTSSNYGYTF. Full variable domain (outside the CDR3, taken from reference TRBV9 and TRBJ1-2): DSGVTQTPKHLITATGQRVTLRCSPRSGDLSVYWYQQSLDQGLQFLIQYYNGEERAKGNILERFSAQQFPDLHSELNLSSLELGDSALYFCASSVGPGTSSNYGYTFGSGTRLTVV.

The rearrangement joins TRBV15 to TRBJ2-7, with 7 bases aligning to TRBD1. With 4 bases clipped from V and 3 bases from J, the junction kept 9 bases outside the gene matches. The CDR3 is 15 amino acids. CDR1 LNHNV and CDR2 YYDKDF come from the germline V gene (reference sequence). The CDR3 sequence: CATSIGSGQYYEQYF. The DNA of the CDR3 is TGTGCCACCAGCATCGGTTCGGGACAGTACTACGAGCAGTACTTC.

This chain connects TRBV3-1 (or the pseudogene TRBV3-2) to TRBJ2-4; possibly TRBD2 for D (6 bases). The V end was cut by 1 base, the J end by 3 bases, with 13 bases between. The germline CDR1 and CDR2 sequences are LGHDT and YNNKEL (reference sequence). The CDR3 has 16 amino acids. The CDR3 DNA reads TGTGCCAGCAGCCAAGGGTACGGGACTGACAAAAACATTCAGTACTTC. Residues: CASSQGYGTDKNIQYF.

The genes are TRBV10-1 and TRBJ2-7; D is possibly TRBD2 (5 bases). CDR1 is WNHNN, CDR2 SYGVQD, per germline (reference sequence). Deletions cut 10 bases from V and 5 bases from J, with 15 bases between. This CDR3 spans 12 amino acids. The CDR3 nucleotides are TGCGCCACCTCAGAGGGCCCCAACGAGCAGTACTTC. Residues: CATSEGPNEQYF.

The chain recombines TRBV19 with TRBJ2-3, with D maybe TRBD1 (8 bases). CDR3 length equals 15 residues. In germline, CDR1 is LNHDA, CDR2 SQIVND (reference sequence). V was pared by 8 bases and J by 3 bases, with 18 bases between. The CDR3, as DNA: TGTGCCAGTCGGACAGGGCTAGCGGCTACAGATACGCAGTATTTT. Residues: CASRTGLAATDTQYF. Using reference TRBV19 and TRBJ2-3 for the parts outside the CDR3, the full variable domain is DGGITQSPKYLFRKEGQNVTLSCEQNLNHDAMYWYRQDPGQGLRLIYYSQIVNDFQKGDIAEGYSVSREKKESFPLTVTSAQKNPTAFYLCASRTGLAATDTQYFGPGTRLTVL.

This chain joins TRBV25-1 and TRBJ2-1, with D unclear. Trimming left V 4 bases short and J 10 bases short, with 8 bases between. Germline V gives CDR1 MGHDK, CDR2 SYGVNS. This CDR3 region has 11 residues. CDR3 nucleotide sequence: TGTGCCAGCAGTGCTTTTGTCGAGCAGTTCTTC. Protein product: CASSAFVEQFF.

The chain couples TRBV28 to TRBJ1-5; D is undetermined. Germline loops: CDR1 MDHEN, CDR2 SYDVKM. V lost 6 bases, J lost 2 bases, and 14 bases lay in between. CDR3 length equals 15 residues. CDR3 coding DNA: TGTGCCAGCAGCCCCCGGGGAATGGGCAATCAGCCCCAGCATTTT. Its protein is CASSPRGMGNQPQHF.

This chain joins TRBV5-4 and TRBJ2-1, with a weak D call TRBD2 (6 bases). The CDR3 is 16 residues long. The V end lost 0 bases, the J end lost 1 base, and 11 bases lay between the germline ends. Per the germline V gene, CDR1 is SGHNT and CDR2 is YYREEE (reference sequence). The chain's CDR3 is CASSLVAALSYNEQFF. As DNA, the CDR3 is TGTGCCAGCAGCTTGGTAGCGGCCCTTTCCTACAATGAGCAGTTCTTC.